Listed below are T cell receptor beta chains from one sample, sequenced in a study of blood T cells in healthy people across ages. MiXCR, run by TCRdb on the 5' RACE reads, gives a single entry per CDR3 protein. The table shows some 1.5 million distinct CDR3 sequences, with 28% occurring only once. Material for sequencing was blood. These receptors originate from a woman under 40 in good health. Each CDR3 is given with its conserved first and last residue. A D gene is named only where the DNA matches it firmly. Clone size is not always given. Where it is, it says once, few, many or a class for expanded clones.

>few|TRBV5-5|.|TRBJ2-1
TGTGCCAGCAGCTTAGGCCTTTCACGGACCAATGAGCAGTTCTTC
CASSLGLSRTNEQFF
>many|TRBV6-5|TRBD2|TRBJ2-5
TGTGCCAGCAGTTACTCGCTGGTAGCGGGGGAAGAGACCCAGTACTTC
CASSYSLVAGEETQYF
>few|TRBV2|.|TRBJ2-3
TGTGCCAGCACCGCGGCGACACCCACAGATACGCAGTATTTT
CASTAATPTDTQYF
>.|TRBV5-1|TRBD1|TRBJ1-2
TGCGCCAGCAGGCCTGGGACAGGGACTAGCTATGGCTACACCTTC
CASRPGTGTSYGYTF
>.|TRBV11-2|.|TRBJ2-5
TGTGCCAGCAGCTTAGTCCAGGGCCCAAGAGAGGCCCAGTACTTC
CASSLVQGPREAQYF
>.|TRBV12-3/TRBV12-4|.|TRBJ2-2
TGTGCCAGCAGTTTCCACACCGGGGAGCGGTTTTTT
CASSFHTGERFF
>.|TRBV7-2|TRBD2|TRBJ2-1
TGTGCCAGCAGCTTAAGACTAGCAATTCACAATGAGCAGTTCTTC
CASSLRLAIHNEQFF
>.|TRBV15|.|TRBJ1-5
TGTGCCACCAGTAATCCGGGGTCAGGGCAGCCCCAGCATTTT
CATSNPGSGQPQHF
>.|TRBV5-1|.|TRBJ2-1
TGCGCTAGTAAGACAGATTTCTCCTACAATGAGCAGTTCTTC
CASKTDFSYNEQFF
>few|TRBV11-2|.|TRBJ2-4
TGTGCCAGCAGTTACCTAGGCGGGGGCGGAGACATTCAGTACTTC
CASSYLGGGGDIQYF
>.|TRBV7-2|TRBD1|TRBJ2-5
TGTGCCAGCAGATATCAGACAGGGGAGACCCAGTACTTC
CASRYQTGETQYF
>few|TRBV9|.|TRBJ2-3
TGTGCCAGCAGCCGGGATCCCAACACAGATACGCAGTATTTT
CASSRDPNTDTQYF
>.|TRBV20-1|.|TRBJ2-5
TGCAGTGCTAGAGGCATTTCTAGTCAGGTGCAACAAGAGACCCAGTACTTC
CSARGISSQVQQETQYF
>many|TRBV5-1|.|TRBJ1-2
TGCGCCAGCAGCTCCGGACGGACCAACTATGGCTACACCTTC
CASSSGRTNYGYTF
>.|TRBV20-1|.|TRBJ1-2
TGCAGTGCTAGAGAAACGGGATACACAGGGCCCGGTCTCTATGGCTACACCTTC
CSARETGYTGPGLYGYTF
>.|TRBV6-2/TRBV6-3|TRBD1|TRBJ1-5
TGTGCCAGCAGTTACCAGGGGGTGAGCAATCAGCCCCAGCATTTT
CASSYQGVSNQPQHF
>many|TRBV5-5|.|TRBJ2-1
TGTGCCAGCAGCTTTAGCCAAGGGAACAATGAGCAGTTCTTC
CASSFSQGNNEQFF
>many|TRBV7-6|TRBD1|TRBJ2-7
TGTGCCAGCAGCTTAGAGAGCGGACAGGGGAACCCCTACGAGCAGTACTTC
CASSLESGQGNPYEQYF
>.|TRBV20-1|.|TRBJ1-1
TGCAGTGCCCGGGGTCCCAGTAACACTGAAGCTTTCTTT
CSARGPSNTEAFF
>.|TRBV19|TRBD1|TRBJ1-2
TGTGCCAGTAGTCTCTATAGCAGGGGGCCTTCTCGGGGCTACACCTTC
CASSLYSRGPSRGYTF
>.|TRBV9|TRBD1|TRBJ2-4
TGTGCCAGCAGTTCTACAGGGGGGTCGGACATTCAGTACTTC
CASSSTGGSDIQYF
>.|TRBV20-1|.|TRBJ1-5
TGCAGTGTAGATGGGGGGGTCAATCAGCCCCAGCATTTT
CSVDGGVNQPQHF
>many|TRBV29-1|.|TRBJ2-1
TGCAGCGTTGAGCGGCAGCCCAATGAGCAGTTCTTC
CSVERQPNEQFF
>few|TRBV25-1|.|TRBJ2-5
TGTGCCAGCAGTGACCCGGACAGCCCGCGGGAGACCCAGTACTTC
CASSDPDSPRETQYF
>.|TRBV20-1|.|TRBJ2-3
TGCAGTGCTAGAGATGTAGGGGTGACGCAGTATTTT
CSARDVGVTQYF
>few|TRBV25-1|.|TRBJ1-2
TGTGCCAGCAGCGTGGTAGGAGCCTATGGCTACACCTTC
CASSVVGAYGYTF
>few|TRBV28|.|TRBJ2-3
TGTGCCAGCGGTGGGACACCAGGCGAGCCGCAGTATTTT
CASGGTPGEPQYF
>.|TRBV6-6|TRBD1|TRBJ1-4
TGTGCCAGCAGGGACAGGGAAAAACTGTTTTTT
CASRDREKLFF